A single T cell receptor beta chain is shown here with its context. This sample stems from a study of blood T cell repertoires in COVID-19. Source study methods: Researchers report that nucleated cell counts were estimated from reference gene primer amplification. TCRdb's copy holds only in-frame clones and misses some; the assay was immunoSEQ multiplex PCR. V, J and clone size reflect that table, while D and trimming were determined from the DNA. Of fewer than 400,000 clones listed, 87% are singletons. Participant ages covered roughly 18 to 89 years across about two dozen US areas. In assigning cohorts, the study relied on participant-reported clinical history. Cohort 3 recovery required two negative PCRs, clearance, or symptom resolution. CDR1 and CDR2 (germline): MDHEN, SYDVKM. CDR3 length equals 14 residues. V was clipped by 6 bases and J by 7 bases; unmatched bases: 9.

Sequencing was done on a sample of PBMCs or T cells enriched from blood (not recorded which). This clonotype was sampled from a woman aged 18-35 years who had recovered from COVID-19. This rearrangement joins TRBV28 to TRBJ1-1; 9 positions match TRBD1. CDR3 bases: TGTGCCAGCAGCCGGACAGGGGTATGGGGTGAAGCTTTCTTT. Its translation: CASSRTGVWGEAFF. The variable domain in full, completed from reference TRBV28 and TRBJ1-1, reads DVKVTQSSRYLVKRTGEKVFLECVQDMDHENMFWYRQDPGLGLRLIYFSYDVKMKEKGDIPEGYSVSREKKERFSLILESASTNQTSMYLCASSRTGVWGEAFFGQGTRLTVV.